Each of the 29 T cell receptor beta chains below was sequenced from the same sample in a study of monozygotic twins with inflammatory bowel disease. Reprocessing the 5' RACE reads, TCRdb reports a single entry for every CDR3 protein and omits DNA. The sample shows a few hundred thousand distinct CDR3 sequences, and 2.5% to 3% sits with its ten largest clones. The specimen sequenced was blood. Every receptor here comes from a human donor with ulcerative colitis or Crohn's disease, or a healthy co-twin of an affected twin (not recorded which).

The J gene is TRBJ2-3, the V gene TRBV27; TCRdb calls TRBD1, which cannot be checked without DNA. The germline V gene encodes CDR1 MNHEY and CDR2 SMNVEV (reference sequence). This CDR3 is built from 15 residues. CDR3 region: CASSLRGLAADTQYF.

Here the CDR3 reads CASSLKLGGVNTEAFF. This chain connects TRBV14 to TRBJ1-1. Germline V lookup: CDR1 SGHDN, CDR2 FVKESK. The CDR3 extends over 16 amino acids.

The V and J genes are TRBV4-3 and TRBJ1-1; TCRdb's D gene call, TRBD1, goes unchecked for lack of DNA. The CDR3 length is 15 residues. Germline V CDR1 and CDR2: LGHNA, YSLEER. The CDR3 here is CASTPGGGWNTEAFF.

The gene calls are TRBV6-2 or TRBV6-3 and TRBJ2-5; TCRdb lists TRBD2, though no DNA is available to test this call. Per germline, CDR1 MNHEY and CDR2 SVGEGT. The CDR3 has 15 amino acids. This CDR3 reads CASSYYGTSGETQYF.

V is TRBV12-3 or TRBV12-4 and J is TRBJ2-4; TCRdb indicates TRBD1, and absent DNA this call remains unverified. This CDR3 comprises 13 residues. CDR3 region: CASSLTAGGRQYF.

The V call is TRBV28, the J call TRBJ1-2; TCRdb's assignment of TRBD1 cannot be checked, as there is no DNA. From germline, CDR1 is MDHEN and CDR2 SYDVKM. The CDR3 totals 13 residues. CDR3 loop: CASSLEGPGGYTF.

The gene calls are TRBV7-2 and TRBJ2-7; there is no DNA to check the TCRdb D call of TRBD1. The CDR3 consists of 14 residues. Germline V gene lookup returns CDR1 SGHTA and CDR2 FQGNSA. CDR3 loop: CASSLEQGSYEQYF.

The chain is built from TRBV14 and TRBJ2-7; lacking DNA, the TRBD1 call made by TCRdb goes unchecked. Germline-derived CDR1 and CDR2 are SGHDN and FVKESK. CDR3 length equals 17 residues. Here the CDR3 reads CASSQLRPGQGSYEQYF.

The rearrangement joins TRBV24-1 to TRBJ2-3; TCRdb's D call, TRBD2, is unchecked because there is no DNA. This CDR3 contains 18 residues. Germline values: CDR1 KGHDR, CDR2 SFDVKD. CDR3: CATSDLNQRGGITDTQYF.

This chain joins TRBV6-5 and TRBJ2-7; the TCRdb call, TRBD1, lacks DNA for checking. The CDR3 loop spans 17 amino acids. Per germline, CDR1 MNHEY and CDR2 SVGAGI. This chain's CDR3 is CASSYSYGTEGTYEQYF.

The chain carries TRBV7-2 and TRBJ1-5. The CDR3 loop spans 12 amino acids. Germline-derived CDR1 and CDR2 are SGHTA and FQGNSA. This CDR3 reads CASSLSNQPQHF.

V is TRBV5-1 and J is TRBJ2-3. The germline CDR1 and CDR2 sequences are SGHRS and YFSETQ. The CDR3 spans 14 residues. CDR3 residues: CASSWGSRTDTQYF.

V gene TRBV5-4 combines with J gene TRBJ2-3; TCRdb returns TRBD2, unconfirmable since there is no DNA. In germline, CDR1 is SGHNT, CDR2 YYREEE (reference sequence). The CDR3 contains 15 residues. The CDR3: CASTPGTSGVDTQYF.

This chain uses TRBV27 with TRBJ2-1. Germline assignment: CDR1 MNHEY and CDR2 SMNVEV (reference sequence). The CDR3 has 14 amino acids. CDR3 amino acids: CASSFWNGHNEQFF.

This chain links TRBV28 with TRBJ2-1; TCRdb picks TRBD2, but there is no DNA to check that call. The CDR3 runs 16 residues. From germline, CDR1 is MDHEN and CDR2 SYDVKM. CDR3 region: CASSPQRLASYNEQFF.

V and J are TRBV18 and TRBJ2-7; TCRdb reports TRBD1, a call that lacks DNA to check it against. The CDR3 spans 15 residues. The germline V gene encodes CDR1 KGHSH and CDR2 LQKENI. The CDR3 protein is CASSTRDRFPYEQYF. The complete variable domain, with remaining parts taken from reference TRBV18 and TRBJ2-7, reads NAGVMQNPRHLVRRRGQEARLRCSPMKGHSHVYWYRQLPEEGLKFMVYLQKENIIDESGMPKERFSAEFPKEGPSILRIQQVVRGDSAAYFCASSTRDRFPYEQYFGPGTRLTVT.

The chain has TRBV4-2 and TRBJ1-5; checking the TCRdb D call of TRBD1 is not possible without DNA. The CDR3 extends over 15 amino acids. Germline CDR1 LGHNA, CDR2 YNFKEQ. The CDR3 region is CASRLGQGSNQPQHF.

CDR3 region: CASSLGGGAIYEQYF. V and J are TRBV28 and TRBJ2-7; lacking DNA, the TRBD1 call made by TCRdb goes unchecked. The CDR3 loop spans 15 amino acids. Looked up from germline, CDR1 is MDHEN and CDR2 is SYDVKM.

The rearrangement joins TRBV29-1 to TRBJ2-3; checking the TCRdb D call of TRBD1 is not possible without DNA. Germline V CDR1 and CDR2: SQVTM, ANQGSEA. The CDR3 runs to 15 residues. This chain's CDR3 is CSVQRQGGATDTQYF.

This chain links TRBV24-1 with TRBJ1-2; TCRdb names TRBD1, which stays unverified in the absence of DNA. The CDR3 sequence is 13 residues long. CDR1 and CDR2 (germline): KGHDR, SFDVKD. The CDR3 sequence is CATSDFGTGGYTF.

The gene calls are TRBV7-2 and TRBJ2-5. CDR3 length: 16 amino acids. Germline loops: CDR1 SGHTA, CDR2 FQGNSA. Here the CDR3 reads CASSPQRQRHQETQYF.

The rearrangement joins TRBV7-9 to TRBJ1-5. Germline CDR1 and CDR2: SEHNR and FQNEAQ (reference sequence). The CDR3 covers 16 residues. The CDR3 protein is CASSFGLGSINQPQHF.

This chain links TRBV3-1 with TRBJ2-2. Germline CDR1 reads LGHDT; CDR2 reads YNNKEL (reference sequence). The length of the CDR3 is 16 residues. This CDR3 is CASSQGSRGNTGELFF.

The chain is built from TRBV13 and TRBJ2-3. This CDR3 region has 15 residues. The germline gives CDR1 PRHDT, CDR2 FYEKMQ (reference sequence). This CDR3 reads CASSLVFGGTDTQYF.

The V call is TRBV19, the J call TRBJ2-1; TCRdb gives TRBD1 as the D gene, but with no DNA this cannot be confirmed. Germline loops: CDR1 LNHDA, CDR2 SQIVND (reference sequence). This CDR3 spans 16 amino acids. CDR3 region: CASSIWGQGSYNEQFF.

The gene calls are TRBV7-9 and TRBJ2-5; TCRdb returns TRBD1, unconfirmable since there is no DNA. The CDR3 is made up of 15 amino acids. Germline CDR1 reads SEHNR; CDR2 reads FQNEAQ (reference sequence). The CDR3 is CASSLGGAVRGAQYF.

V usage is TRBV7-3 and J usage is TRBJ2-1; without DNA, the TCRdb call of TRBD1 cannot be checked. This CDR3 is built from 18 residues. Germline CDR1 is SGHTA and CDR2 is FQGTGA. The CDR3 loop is CASSLKSTGQDTYNEQFF.

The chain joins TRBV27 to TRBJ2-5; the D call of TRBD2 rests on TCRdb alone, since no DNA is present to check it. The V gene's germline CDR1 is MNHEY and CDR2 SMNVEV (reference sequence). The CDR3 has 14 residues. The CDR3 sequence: CASGLRASGETQYF.

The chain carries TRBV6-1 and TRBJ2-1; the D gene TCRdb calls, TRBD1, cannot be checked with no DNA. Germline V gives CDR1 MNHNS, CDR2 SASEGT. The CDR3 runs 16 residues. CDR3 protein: CASSSSGQGVYNEQFF.